This T cell receptor beta chain was recorded in a study of cytomegalovirus exposure and HLA in healthy donors. Study background: Ancestry clustering placed 70% to 90% of some 400 genotyped donors in the Caucasian-associated cluster. Findings and caveats of the study: The later analysis indicated that the majority of CMV-associated TCR beta chains appeared HLA-restricted.

Trimming removed 4 bases from V and 0 bases from J, with 7 bases in between. In germline, CDR1 is WSHSY, CDR2 SAAADI. The CDR3 sequence is 14 residues long. Primers included in the PCR were 60 Vbeta and 13 Jbeta primers. The protocol was immunoSEQ multiplex PCR, while the TCRdb copy is restricted to in-frame clones and leaves out a portion. The sample contains around 110,000 clones, around 75% of which appear only once. For this clone: What it binds is unknown.

The sequenced sample consisted of PBMCs. V is TRBV10-2 and J is TRBJ1-3; D call uncertain. This TCR was sampled from a woman aged 25-40 years in good health and CMV-seronegative. The CDR3 sequence is CASSVSFSGNTIYF. The CDR3 region has the DNA TGCGCCAGCAGTGTCTCTTTCTCTGGAAACACCATATATTTT.